One and the same sample provided the 4 T cell receptor beta chains below, sequenced in a study of graft-versus-host responses after intestinal transplantation. The antigens these receptors bind are not known. Assay used: immunoSEQ multiplex PCR; TCRdb lists only in-frame clones, some missing. The sample carries over 100,000 clones, roughly 96% recorded once. This material consisted of unstimulated CD8+ T cells sorted from spleen or lymph node cells, taken before intestinal transplant. Source of these receptors: a human donor who received an intestinal transplant.

The CDR3, as DNA: TGTGCCAGCAGCTTTCCCCAGGGGTACGAGCAGTACTTC. Residues: CASSFPQGYEQYF. The V call is TRBV5-6, the J call TRBJ2-7; a weak D match, TRBD1 (6 bases). The germline CDR1 and CDR2 sequences are SGHDT and YYEEEE. V gave up 2 bases and J gave up 4 bases, with 10 bases separating them. This CDR3 comprises 13 residues.

This chain links TRBV5-6 with TRBJ1-5, with a possible D match to TRBD1 (6 bases). Germline loops: CDR1 SGHDT, CDR2 YYEEEE. CDR3 length: 15 amino acids. V was clipped by 1 base and J by 8 bases, with 16 bases between them. The CDR3 spells CASSLYATGPKPQHF. CDR3 bases: TGTGCCAGCAGCTTGTATGCGACAGGTCCAAAGCCCCAGCATTTT.

The J gene is TRBJ2-5, the V gene TRBV13, with a possible D match to TRBD1 (7 bases). Trimming took off 7 bases at V and 4 bases at J, with 19 bases between the two ends. The CDR3 sequence is 15 residues long. CDR1 is PRHDT, CDR2 FYEKMQ, per germline (reference sequence). CDR3 sequence reads: CASKAGQTIGETQYF. The CDR3 nucleotides read TGTGCCAGCAAGGCGGGACAGACGATCGGAGAGACCCAGTACTTC.

The chain employs TRBV11-2 and TRBJ1-5; D call uncertain. The CDR3 length is 12 residues. CDR1 and CDR2 from the germline V gene are SGHAT and FQNNGV. V lost 1 base and J lost 4, with 2 bases in between. CDR3 residues: CASSLGNQPQHF. CDR3 coding DNA: TGTGCCAGCAGCTTAGGGAATCAGCCCCAGCATTTT.